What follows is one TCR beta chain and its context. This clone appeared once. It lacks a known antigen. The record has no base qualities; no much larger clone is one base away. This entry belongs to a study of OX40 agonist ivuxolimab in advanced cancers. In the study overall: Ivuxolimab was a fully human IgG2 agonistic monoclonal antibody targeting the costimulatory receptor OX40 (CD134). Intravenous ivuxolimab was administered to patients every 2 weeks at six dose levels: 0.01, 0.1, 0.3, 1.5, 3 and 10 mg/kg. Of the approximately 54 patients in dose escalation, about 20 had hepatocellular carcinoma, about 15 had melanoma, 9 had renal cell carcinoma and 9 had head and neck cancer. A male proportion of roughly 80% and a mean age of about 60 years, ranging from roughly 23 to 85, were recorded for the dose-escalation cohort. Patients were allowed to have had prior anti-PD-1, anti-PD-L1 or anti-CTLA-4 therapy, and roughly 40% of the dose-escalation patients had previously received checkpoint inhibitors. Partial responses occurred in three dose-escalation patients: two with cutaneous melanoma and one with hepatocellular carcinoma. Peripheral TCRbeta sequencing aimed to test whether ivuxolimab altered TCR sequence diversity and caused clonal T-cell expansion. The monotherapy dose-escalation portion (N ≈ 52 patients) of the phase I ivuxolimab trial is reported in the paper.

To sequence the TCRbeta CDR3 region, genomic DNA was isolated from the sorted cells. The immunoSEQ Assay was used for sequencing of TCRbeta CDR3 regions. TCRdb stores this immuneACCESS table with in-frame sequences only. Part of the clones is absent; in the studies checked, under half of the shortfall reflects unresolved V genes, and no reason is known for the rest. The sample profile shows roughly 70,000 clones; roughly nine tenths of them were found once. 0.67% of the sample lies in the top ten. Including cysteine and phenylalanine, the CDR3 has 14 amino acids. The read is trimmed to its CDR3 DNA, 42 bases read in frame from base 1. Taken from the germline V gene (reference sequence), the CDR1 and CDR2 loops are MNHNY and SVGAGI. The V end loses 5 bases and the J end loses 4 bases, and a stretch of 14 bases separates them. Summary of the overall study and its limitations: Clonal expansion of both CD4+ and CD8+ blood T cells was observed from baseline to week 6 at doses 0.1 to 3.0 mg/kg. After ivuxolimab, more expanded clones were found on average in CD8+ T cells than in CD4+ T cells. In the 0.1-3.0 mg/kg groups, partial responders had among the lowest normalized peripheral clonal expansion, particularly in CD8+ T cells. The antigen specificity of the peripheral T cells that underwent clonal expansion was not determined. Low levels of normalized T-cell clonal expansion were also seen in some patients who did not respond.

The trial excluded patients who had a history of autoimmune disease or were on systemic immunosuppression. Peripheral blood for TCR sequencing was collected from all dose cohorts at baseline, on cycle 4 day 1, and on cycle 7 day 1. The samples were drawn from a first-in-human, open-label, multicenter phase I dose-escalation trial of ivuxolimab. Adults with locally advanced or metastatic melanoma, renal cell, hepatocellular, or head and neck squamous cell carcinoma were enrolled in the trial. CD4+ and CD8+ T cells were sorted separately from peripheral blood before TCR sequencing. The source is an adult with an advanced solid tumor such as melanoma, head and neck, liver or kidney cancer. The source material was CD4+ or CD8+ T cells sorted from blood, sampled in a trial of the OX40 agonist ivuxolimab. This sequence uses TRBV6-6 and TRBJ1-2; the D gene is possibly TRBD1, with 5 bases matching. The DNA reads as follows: TGTGCCAGCAGTCCTGGACACGCCAGCTATGGCTACACCTTC. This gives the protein CASSPGHASYGYTF.